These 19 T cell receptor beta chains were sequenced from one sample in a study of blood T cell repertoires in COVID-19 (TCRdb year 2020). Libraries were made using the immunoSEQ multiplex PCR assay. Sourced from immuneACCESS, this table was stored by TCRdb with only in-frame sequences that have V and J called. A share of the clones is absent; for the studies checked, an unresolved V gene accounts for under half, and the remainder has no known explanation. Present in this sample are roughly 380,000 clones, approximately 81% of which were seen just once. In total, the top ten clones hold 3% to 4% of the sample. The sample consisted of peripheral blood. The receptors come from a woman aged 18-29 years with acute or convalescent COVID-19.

CDR3 loop: CATSLDRVDYTF. For the CDR3, the DNA is TGTGCCACCAGCCTCGACAGGGTCGACTACACCTTC. This chain uses TRBV15 with TRBJ1-2; 7 bases are shared with TRBD1. Germline lookup yields CDR1 LNHNV and CDR2 YYDKDF (reference sequence). V was pared by 5 bases and J by 10 bases, with 7 bases of the junction left unmatched. The CDR3 contains 12 residues.

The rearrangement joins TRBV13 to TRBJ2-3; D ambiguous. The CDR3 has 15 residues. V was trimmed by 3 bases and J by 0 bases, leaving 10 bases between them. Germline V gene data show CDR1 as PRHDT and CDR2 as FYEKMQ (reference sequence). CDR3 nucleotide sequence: TGTGCCAGCAGCTTGGGTCGCGGTAGCACAGATACGCAGTATTTT. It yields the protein CASSLGRGSTDTQYF. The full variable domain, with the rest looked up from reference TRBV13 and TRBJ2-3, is AAGVIQSPRHLIKEKRETATLKCYPIPRHDTVYWYQQGPGQDPQFLISFYEKMQSDKGSIPDRFSAQQFSDYHSELNMSSLELGDSALYFCASSLGRGSTDTQYFGPGTRLTVL.

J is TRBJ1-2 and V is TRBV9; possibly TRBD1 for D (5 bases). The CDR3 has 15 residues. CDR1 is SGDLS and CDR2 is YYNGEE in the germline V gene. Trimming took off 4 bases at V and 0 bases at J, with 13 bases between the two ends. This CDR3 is CASSLTGAPNYGYTF. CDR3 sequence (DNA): TGTGCCAGCAGCCTTACAGGAGCCCCTAACTATGGCTACACCTTC.

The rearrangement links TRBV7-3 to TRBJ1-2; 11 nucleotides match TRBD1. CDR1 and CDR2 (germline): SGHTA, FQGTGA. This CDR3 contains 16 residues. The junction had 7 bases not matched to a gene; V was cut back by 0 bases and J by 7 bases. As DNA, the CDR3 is TGTGCCAGCAGCTTAACGGCATCCGGGACAGGGGGTGGCTACACCTTC. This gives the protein CASSLTASGTGGGYTF.

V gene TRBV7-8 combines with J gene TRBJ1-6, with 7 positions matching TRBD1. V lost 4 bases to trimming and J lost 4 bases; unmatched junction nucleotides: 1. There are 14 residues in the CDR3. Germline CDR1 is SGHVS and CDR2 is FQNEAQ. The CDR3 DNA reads TGTGCCAGCAGCTCGGGACAGTATAATTCACCCCTCCACTTT. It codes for CASSSGQYNSPLHF.

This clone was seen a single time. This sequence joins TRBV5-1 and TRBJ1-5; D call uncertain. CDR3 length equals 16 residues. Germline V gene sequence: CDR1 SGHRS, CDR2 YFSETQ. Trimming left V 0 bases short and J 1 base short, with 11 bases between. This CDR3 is CASSLAPGSSNQPQHF. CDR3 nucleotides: TGCGCCAGCAGCTTGGCCCCAGGTTCCAGCAATCAGCCCCAGCATTTT.

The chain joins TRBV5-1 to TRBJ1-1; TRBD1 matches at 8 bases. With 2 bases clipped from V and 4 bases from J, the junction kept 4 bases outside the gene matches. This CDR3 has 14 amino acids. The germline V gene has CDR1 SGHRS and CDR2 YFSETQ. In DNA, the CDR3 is TGCGCCAGCAGCTTAACGACAGGGGCCACTGAAGCTTTCTTT. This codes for CASSLTTGATEAFF.

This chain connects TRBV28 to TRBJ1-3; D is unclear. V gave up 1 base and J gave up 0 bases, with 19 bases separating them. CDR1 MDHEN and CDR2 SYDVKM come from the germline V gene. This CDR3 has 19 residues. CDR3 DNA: TGTGCCAGCAGTTTATCGCGGGGAGGACTTACTCTCTCTGGAAACACCATATATTTT. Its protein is CASSLSRGGLTLSGNTIYF.

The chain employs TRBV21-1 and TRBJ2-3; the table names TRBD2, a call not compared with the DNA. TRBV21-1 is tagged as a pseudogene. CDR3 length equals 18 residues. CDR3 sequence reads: CASSNPGLAGVVTDTQYF. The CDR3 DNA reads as TGTGCCAGCAGCAATCCGGGACTAGCGGGGGTTGTCACAGATACGCAGTATTTT.

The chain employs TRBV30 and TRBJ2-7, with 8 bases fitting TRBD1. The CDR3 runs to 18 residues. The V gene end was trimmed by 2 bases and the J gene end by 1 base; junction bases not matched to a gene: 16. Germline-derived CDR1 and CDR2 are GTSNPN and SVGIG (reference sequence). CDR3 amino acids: CAWSNQGAILALSYEQYF. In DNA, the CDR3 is TGTGCCTGGAGTAATCAGGGGGCCATTCTTGCCCTTTCCTACGAGCAGTACTTC.

The CDR3 region has the DNA TGTGCCAGCAGTGAATTTAACAGGGGTTCCAACGAGCAGTACTTC. This encodes CASSEFNRGSNEQYF. This chain connects TRBV2 to TRBJ2-7, with 7 bases aligning to TRBD1. The CDR3 has 15 amino acids. J lost 5 bases, V lost 2 bases, and 9 bases had no gene match. Germline loops: CDR1 SNHLY, CDR2 FYNNEI.

The CDR3 spells CASSLVLYGNTIYF. The CDR3 bases are TGTGCCAGCAGCTTGGTTCTTTATGGAAACACCATATATTTT. V and J are TRBV5-4 and TRBJ1-3; D is ambiguous. CDR1 SGHNT and CDR2 YYREEE come from the germline V gene (reference sequence). V was shortened by 0 bases and J by 3 bases, with 7 bases between the two germline ends. The CDR3 is 14 amino acids. The whole variable domain, remainder taken from reference TRBV5-4 and TRBJ1-3, is ETGVTQSPTHLIKTRGQQVTLRCSSQSGHNTVSWYQQALGQGPQFIFQYYREEENGRGNFPPRFSGLQFPNYSSELNVNALELDDSALYLCASSLVLYGNTIYFGEGSWLTVV.

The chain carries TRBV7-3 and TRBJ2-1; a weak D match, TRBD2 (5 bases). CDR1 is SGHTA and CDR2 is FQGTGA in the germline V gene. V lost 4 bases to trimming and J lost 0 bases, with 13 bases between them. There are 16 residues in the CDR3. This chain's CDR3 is CASSSVPGSSYNEQFF. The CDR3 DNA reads TGTGCCAGCAGCTCTGTACCGGGGAGCTCCTACAATGAGCAGTTCTTC. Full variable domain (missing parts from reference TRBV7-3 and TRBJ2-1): GAGVSQTPSNKVTEKGKYVELRCDPISGHTALYWYRQSLGQGPEFLIYFQGTGAADDSGLPNDRFFAVRPEGSVSTLKIQRTERGDSAVYLCASSSVPGSSYNEQFFGPGTRLTVL.

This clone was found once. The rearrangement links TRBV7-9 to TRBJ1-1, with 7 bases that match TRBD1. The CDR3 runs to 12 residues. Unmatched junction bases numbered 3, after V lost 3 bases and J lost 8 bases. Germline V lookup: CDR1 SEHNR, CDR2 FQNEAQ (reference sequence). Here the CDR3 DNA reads TGTGCCAGCAGCTTGGACAGGTGGGAAGCTTTCTTT. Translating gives CASSLDRWEAFF.

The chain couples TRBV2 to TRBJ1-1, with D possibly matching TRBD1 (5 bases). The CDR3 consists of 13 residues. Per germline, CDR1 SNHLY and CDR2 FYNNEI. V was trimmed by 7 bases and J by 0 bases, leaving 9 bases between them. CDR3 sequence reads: CASKLGLNTEAFF. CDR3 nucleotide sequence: TGTGCCAGCAAGCTGGGGCTGAACACTGAAGCTTTCTTT.

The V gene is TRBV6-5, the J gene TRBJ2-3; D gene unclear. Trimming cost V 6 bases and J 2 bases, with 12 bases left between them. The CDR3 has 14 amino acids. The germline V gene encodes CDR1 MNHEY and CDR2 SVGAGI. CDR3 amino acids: CASSPLRFTDTQYF. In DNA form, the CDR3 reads TGTGCCAGCAGCCCCCTCAGATTCACAGATACGCAGTATTTT.

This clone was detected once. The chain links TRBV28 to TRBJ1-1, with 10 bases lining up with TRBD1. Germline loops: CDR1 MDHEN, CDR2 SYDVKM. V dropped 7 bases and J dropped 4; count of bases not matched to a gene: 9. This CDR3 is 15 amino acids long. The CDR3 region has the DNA TGTGCCAGCACTTCGCCGGGGACAGGGGTCACTGAAGCTTTCTTT. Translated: CASTSPGTGVTEAFF. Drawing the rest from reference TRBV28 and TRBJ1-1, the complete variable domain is DVKVTQSSRYLVKRTGEKVFLECVQDMDHENMFWYRQDPGLGLRLIYFSYDVKMKEKGDIPEGYSVSREKKERFSLILESASTNQTSMYLCASTSPGTGVTEAFFGQGTRLTVV.

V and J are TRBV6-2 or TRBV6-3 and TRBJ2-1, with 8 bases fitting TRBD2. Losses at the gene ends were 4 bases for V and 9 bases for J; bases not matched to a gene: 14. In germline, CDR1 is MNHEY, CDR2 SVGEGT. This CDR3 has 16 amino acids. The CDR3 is CASSSSGTRGDGEQFF. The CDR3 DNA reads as TGTGCCAGCAGTTCCTCGGGGACGCGGGGGGACGGTGAGCAGTTCTTC.

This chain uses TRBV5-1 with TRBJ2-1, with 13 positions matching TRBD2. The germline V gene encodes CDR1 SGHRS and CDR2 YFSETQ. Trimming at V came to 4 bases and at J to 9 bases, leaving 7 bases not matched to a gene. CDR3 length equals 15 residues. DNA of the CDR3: TGCGCCAGCAGCCCGGGACTAGCGGGGTCTGGTGAGCAGTTCTTC. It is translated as CASSPGLAGSGEQFF. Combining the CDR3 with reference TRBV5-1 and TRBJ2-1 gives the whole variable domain KAGVTQTPRYLIKTRGQQVTLSCSPISGHRSVSWYQQTPGQGLQFLFEYFSETQRNKGNFPGRFSGRQFSNSRSEMNVSTLELGDSALYLCASSPGLAGSGEQFFGPGTRLTVL.